This TCR beta chain was identified in a study of CD8 T cells in Susac syndrome. CDR1 is DFQATT, CDR2 SNEGSKA, per germline (reference sequence). V trimming: 6 bases; J trimming: 4 bases; junction bases outside the gene matches: 5. The CDR3 sequence is 15 residues long. When the RNA was reverse transcribed, random hexamers were used with an input of roughly 0.45 to 1 ug. TCRdb independently ran MiXCR on the immunoSEQ multiplex PCR reads; one entry per CDR3 protein. The repertoire holds 140,000 or so distinct CDR3 sequences, approximately 94% seen once, with roughly 0.083% in the top ten. The authors carried out high-throughput sequencing of TCR beta. They applied it to CD8+ and CD4+ T cells obtained from blood. The CD8+ and CD4+ T cells were isolated magnetically using a negative isolation approach, whereas the TEMRA cells were enriched by FACS.

The source of this sequence is a human donor in good health. The specimen was CD4+ T cells from PBMCs. This sequence joins TRBV20-1 and TRBJ2-3; 15 bases are a match to TRBD2. The CDR3 loop is CSAGTSGRWSDTQYF. CDR3 coding DNA: TGCAGTGCAGGGACTAGCGGGAGGTGGTCAGATACGCAGTATTTT.